These 15 T cell receptor beta chains originate from one sample sequenced in a study of T cell changes during pregnancy in multiple sclerosis. TCRdb's copy holds only in-frame clones and misses some; the assay was immunoSEQ multiplex PCR. The sample carries about 93,000 clones, around 94% recorded once. Sequenced material: peripheral blood, taken after pregnancy. The receptors shown here come from a female donor with multiple sclerosis, enrolled in a pregnancy study.

The chain combines TRBV30 with TRBJ1-1; possibly TRBD1 for D (6 bases). V shed 1 base and J shed 1 base, with 10 bases lying between them. Per the germline V gene, CDR1 is GTSNPN and CDR2 is SVGIG (reference sequence). This CDR3 comprises 14 residues. The CDR3 DNA sequence: TGTGCCTGGAGTGCGGGGGGCTCGAACACTGAAGCTTTCTTT. Translating it yields CAWSAGGSNTEAFF. Full variable domain (remainder filled in from reference TRBV30 and TRBJ1-1): SQTIHQWPATLVQPVGSPLSLECTVEGTSNPNLYWYRQAAGRGLQLLFYSVGIGQISSEVPQNLSASRPQDRQFILSSKKLLLSDSGFYLCAWSAGGSNTEAFFGQGTRLTVV.

The count of this clone is one. V gene TRBV7-9 combines with J gene TRBJ1-1; 10 nucleotides line up with TRBD1. The trim removed 5 bases at V and 7 bases at J, leaving 7 bases unmatched. The CDR3 is 14 amino acids. Germline V gene data show CDR1 as SEHNR and CDR2 as FQNEAQ (reference sequence). CDR3 nucleotide sequence: TGTGCCAGCAGCAGGGACAGGGGACGAAATGAAGCTTTCTTT. It specifies CASSRDRGRNEAFF.

V is TRBV5-1 and J is TRBJ1-1; the match to TRBD1 covers 11 bases. With V trimmed by 4 bases and J by 4 bases, 3 bases remained unmatched. From germline, CDR1 is SGHRS and CDR2 YFSETQ. This CDR3 contains 14 residues. The CDR3 sequence is CASSQGTGGTEAFF. CDR3 DNA: TGCGCCAGCAGCCAAGGGACAGGGGGCACTGAAGCTTTCTTT.

The chain carries TRBV11-2 and TRBJ2-7, with a tentative D call TRBD2 (6 bases). V dropped 4 bases and J dropped 8 bases, with 15 bases sitting between them. The germline CDR1 and CDR2 sequences are SGHAT and FQNNGV. The length of the CDR3 is 13 residues. This chain's CDR3 is CASSSRAGFKQYF. Here the CDR3 DNA reads TGTGCCAGCAGCTCCCGGGCGGGGTTCAAGCAGTACTTC. Full variable domain (rest looked up from reference TRBV11-2 and TRBJ2-7): EAGVAQSPRYKIIEKRQSVAFWCNPISGHATLYWYQQILGQGPKLLIQFQNNGVVDDSQLPKDRFSAERLKGVDSTLKIQPAKLEDSAVYLCASSSRAGFKQYFGPGTRLTVT.

This sequence joins TRBV2 and TRBJ1-5; 10 bases fit TRBD1. Trimming at V came to 6 bases and at J to 6 bases, leaving 5 bases not matched to a gene. The germline V gene encodes CDR1 SNHLY and CDR2 FYNNEI. The CDR3 covers 14 residues. The CDR3 sequence: CASRETGGGQPQHF. In DNA, the CDR3 is TGTGCCAGCAGAGAGACAGGGGGCGGTCAGCCCCAGCATTTT.

The rearrangement joins TRBV6-1 to TRBJ2-1, with 14 bases fitting TRBD2. Germline V gene sequence: CDR1 MNHNS, CDR2 SASEGT. J gave up 4 bases and V 4 bases, and 0 bases lay outside the gene matches. The CDR3 extends over 15 amino acids. CDR3 DNA: TGTGCCAGCAGTGGACTAGCGGGAGGGTACAATGAGCAGTTCTTC. Encoded protein: CASSGLAGGYNEQFF.

The J gene is TRBJ1-5, the V gene TRBV18; tentative D call: TRBD1 (5 bases). The V gene lost 5 bases and the J gene lost 4 bases, with 15 bases spanning the gap. The V gene's germline CDR1 is KGHSH and CDR2 LQKENI. The CDR3 sequence is 15 residues long. The DNA for the CDR3 is TGTGCCAGCTCAATCGTGGCGGACACAAATCAGCCCCAGCATTTT. This translates into CASSIVADTNQPQHF.

The chain uses TRBV29-1 and TRBJ2-7; 8 bases line up with TRBD2. The CDR3 consists of 15 residues. The germline V gene encodes CDR1 SQVTM and CDR2 ANQGSEA. J was trimmed by 2 bases and V by 6 bases; bases with no gene match: 12. The CDR3: CSVVSTSGHAYEQYF. CDR3 nucleotide sequence: TGCAGCGTCGTTTCTACTAGCGGCCATGCCTACGAGCAGTACTTC.

The rearrangement uses TRBV10-1 and TRBJ2-7; 7 bases match TRBD2. Germline V gives CDR1 WNHNN, CDR2 SYGVQD (reference sequence). The CDR3 covers 12 residues. Trimming removed 8 bases from V and 0 bases from J; junction bases left unmatched: 1. The CDR3 region is CASSGGSYEQYF. CDR3 sequence (DNA): TGCGCCAGCTCGGGGGGCTCCTACGAGCAGTACTTC.

A word on this clone: This sample also contains other DNA sequences that code for the same CDR3. The CDR3 sequence: CASSGGGETQYF. CDR3 DNA sequence: TGTGCCAGCAGTGGGGGGGGAGAGACCCAGTACTTC. V usage is TRBV6-6 and J usage is TRBJ2-5, with TRBD2 matching 7 bases. Germline CDR1 and CDR2: MNHNY and SVGAGI (reference sequence). The CDR3 runs 12 residues. V lost 5 bases and J lost 4; bases outside the gene matches: 1.

The chain is built from TRBV11-2 and TRBJ2-7; 8 bases fit TRBD1. The V gene end was trimmed by 1 base and the J gene end by 3 bases; junction bases not matched to a gene: 5. In germline, CDR1 is SGHAT, CDR2 FQNNGV. The CDR3 spans 15 residues. The CDR3 region has the DNA TGTGCCAGCAGCTTAGCCCCGGGACAGGACTACGAGCAGTACTTC. Its translation is CASSLAPGQDYEQYF.

The chain carries TRBV6-6 and TRBJ2-7; 7 nucleotides agree with TRBD1. The CDR3 consists of 12 residues. Germline loops: CDR1 MNHNY, CDR2 SVGAGI (reference sequence). Trimming at V came to 5 bases and at J to 5 bases, leaving 3 bases not matched to a gene. CDR3 DNA: TGTGCCAGCAGTCGACAGGGCCACGAGCAGTACTTC. This sequence encodes CASSRQGHEQYF.

This rearrangement joins TRBV11-2 to TRBJ2-1; 10 nucleotides align to TRBD2. The V gene end was trimmed by 0 bases and the J gene end by 9 bases; junction bases not matched to a gene: 8. This CDR3 comprises 16 residues. CDR1 and CDR2 (germline): SGHAT, FQNNGV. Here the CDR3 reads CASSLDFAAGGAEQFF. CDR3 coding DNA: TGTGCCAGCAGCTTAGATTTCGCAGCGGGAGGGGCTGAGCAGTTCTTC.

The J gene is TRBJ1-2, the V gene TRBV18; possible D gene TRBD1, 6 bases. The CDR3 length is 13 residues. V dropped 3 bases and J dropped 4 bases, with 9 bases sitting between them. Germline V gives CDR1 KGHSH, CDR2 LQKENI. CDR3 protein: CASSPGQLYGYTF. In nucleotides, the CDR3 is TGTGCCAGCTCACCGGGACAACTCTATGGCTACACCTTC.

The chain joins TRBV5-1 to TRBJ2-1; perhaps TRBD2 as D (5 bases). Trimming removed 3 bases at V and 0 bases at J, with 13 bases between. The CDR3 loop spans 16 amino acids. Per germline, CDR1 SGHRS and CDR2 YFSETQ. The DNA for the CDR3 is TGCGCCAGCAGCTGGCGGACTTCCAGCTCCTACAATGAGCAGTTCTTC. Protein product: CASSWRTSSSYNEQFF.